A single sample gave rise to the 20 T cell receptor beta chains below, sequenced in a study of blood T cell repertoires in COVID-19. Assay used: immunoSEQ multiplex PCR; TCRdb lists only in-frame clones, some missing. The data contain 140,000 to 150,000 clones, roughly 84% of them singletons. Source material: peripheral blood. The receptors come from a human donor in a cohort sampled during active COVID-19.

The V gene is TRBV9, the J gene TRBJ1-6; 8 nucleotides line up with TRBD1. V shed 4 bases and J 8 bases; nucleotides not matched to a gene: 8. Germline CDR1 reads SGDLS; CDR2 reads YYNGEE. The CDR3 is 15 residues long. CDR3 sequence: CASSKQGGRYSPLHF. The CDR3 nucleotides read TGTGCCAGCAGCAAACAGGGGGGAAGGTATTCACCCCTCCACTTT.

The V and J genes are TRBV27 and TRBJ2-7, with 12 bases aligning to TRBD1. This CDR3 has 15 residues. V lost 1 base and J lost 6; bases outside the gene matches: 4. In germline, CDR1 is MNHEY, CDR2 SMNVEV (reference sequence). The CDR3: CASSLYRDRGLEQYF. DNA of the CDR3: TGTGCCAGCAGTTTATATCGGGACAGGGGGCTCGAGCAGTACTTC.

This rearrangement joins TRBV7-2 to TRBJ1-2; 9 nucleotides align to TRBD1. This CDR3 contains 15 residues. CDR1 is SGHTA and CDR2 is FQGNSA in the germline V gene. After removal of 2 bases from V and 3 bases from J, the junction contained 4 bases not matched to a gene. The CDR3 DNA reads as TGTGCCAGCAGCTTAATAACAGGGGGCCACTATGGCTACACCTTC. Its protein product is CASSLITGGHYGYTF.

CDR3 sequence (DNA): TGTGCCAGCAGTTTATGGACTGGGGCAGCCTATGGCTACACCTTC. Amino acid sequence: CASSLWTGAAYGYTF. The V call is TRBV28, the J call TRBJ1-2; a weak D match, TRBD1 (5 bases). V lost 0 bases and J 4 bases, leaving 12 bases between the germline ends. The germline CDR1 and CDR2 sequences are MDHEN and SYDVKM. The CDR3 consists of 15 residues.

The V call is TRBV25-1, the J call TRBJ2-7; D call uncertain. The V end was cut by 0 bases, the J end by 3 bases, with 3 bases between. Per germline, CDR1 MGHDK and CDR2 SYGVNS. This CDR3 comprises 12 residues. The CDR3 loop reads CASSEYSYEQYF. The CDR3 DNA is TGTGCCAGCAGTGAATACAGCTACGAGCAGTACTTC.

This chain joins TRBV19 and TRBJ2-6, with no clear D. V was shortened by 3 bases and J by 3 bases, with 9 bases between the two germline ends. Germline V gives CDR1 LNHDA, CDR2 SQIVND (reference sequence). There are 15 residues in the CDR3. CDR3 sequence (DNA): TGTGCCAGTAGTATGTCAGGTATTGGGGCCAACGTCCTGACTTTC. Protein product: CASSMSGIGANVLTF. Together with reference TRBV19 and TRBJ2-6, the CDR3 gives the full variable domain: DGGITQSPKYLFRKEGQNVTLSCEQNLNHDAMYWYRQDPGQGLRLIYYSQIVNDFQKGDIAEGYSVSREKKESFPLTVTSAQKNPTAFYLCASSMSGIGANVLTFGAGSRLTVL.

This sequence joins TRBV5-1 and TRBJ2-7; TRBD1 aligns across 8 bases. With 0 bases clipped from V and 3 bases from J, the junction kept 2 bases outside the gene matches. The V gene's germline CDR1 is SGHRS and CDR2 YFSETQ. This CDR3 region has 14 residues. CDR3 in amino acids: CASSLARGLYEQYF. The DNA of the CDR3 is TGCGCCAGCAGCTTGGCCAGGGGGCTCTACGAGCAGTACTTC.

The CDR3 coding sequence is TGTGCCAGCAGTTACTCCGGACAGAACTACGAGCAGTACTTC. Amino acid sequence: CASSYSGQNYEQYF. The chain couples TRBV6-5 to TRBJ2-7, with D possibly being TRBD1 (6 bases). V lost 0 bases, J lost 3 bases, and 9 bases lay in between. Per germline, CDR1 MNHEY and CDR2 SVGAGI. The CDR3 sequence is 14 residues long.

The chain is built from TRBV5-1 and TRBJ2-1; D remains unclear. CDR3 size: 14 residues. Deletions cut 3 bases from V and 2 bases from J, with 9 bases between. Looked up from germline, CDR1 is SGHRS and CDR2 is YFSETQ. Here the CDR3 DNA reads TGCGCCAGCAGCTCCTCAACTACCTACAATGAGCAGTTCTTC. Protein sequence: CASSSSTTYNEQFF.

This clone was found a few times. The chain uses TRBV19 and TRBJ1-5; no clear D. The germline V gene encodes CDR1 LNHDA and CDR2 SQIVND (reference sequence). This CDR3 is 14 amino acids long. Trimming removed 2 bases at V and 4 bases at J, with 9 bases between. The CDR3 is CASSIMGGNQPQHF. The CDR3 DNA sequence: TGTGCCAGTAGTATAATGGGAGGGAATCAGCCCCAGCATTTT.

The chain uses TRBV18 and TRBJ1-4; the match to TRBD1 covers 9 bases. The CDR3 totals 15 residues. After removal of 1 base from V and 6 bases from J, the junction contained 3 bases not matched to a gene. Looked up from germline, CDR1 is KGHSH and CDR2 is LQKENI. CDR3 protein: CASSPRTGADEKLFF. The DNA of the CDR3 is TGTGCCAGCTCACCACGGACAGGGGCGGATGAAAAACTGTTTTTT.

This clone was observed a few times. This chain links TRBV6-1 with TRBJ2-7; weak D call: TRBD1 (6 bases). V was trimmed by 2 bases and J by 1 base, leaving 6 bases between them. Per germline, CDR1 MNHNS and CDR2 SASEGT. The CDR3 runs 13 residues. The CDR3 region has the DNA TGTGCCAGCAGTGAACAGGGGTCCTACGAGCAGTACTTC. Protein product: CASSEQGSYEQYF.

The V gene is TRBV28, the J gene TRBJ2-5; TRBD2 matches at 9 bases. Per the germline V gene, CDR1 is MDHEN and CDR2 is SYDVKM. This CDR3 spans 13 amino acids. Unmatched junction bases numbered 3, after V lost 10 bases and J lost 0 bases. CDR3 amino acids: CATAGGHQETQYF. In nucleotides, the CDR3 is TGTGCCACTGCGGGAGGGCACCAAGAGACCCAGTACTTC.

This chain links TRBV19 with TRBJ1-5; 9 bases are a match to TRBD1. The length of the CDR3 is 14 residues. The V segment lost 7 bases and the J segment 2 bases; nucleotides outside the gene matches: 3. CDR1 is LNHDA and CDR2 is SQIVND in the germline V gene (reference sequence). The DNA for the CDR3 is TGTGCCAGTAAACAGGGGGCCGGCAATCAGCCCCAGCATTTT. It is translated as CASKQGAGNQPQHF.

V usage is TRBV10-1 and J usage is TRBJ2-2; D might be TRBD1 (6 bases). The germline CDR1 and CDR2 sequences are WNHNN and SYGVQD (reference sequence). This CDR3 spans 13 amino acids. Deletions cut 10 bases from V and 0 bases from J, with 9 bases between. The CDR3 DNA is TGCGCCACCGGGACAACGAACACCGGGGAGCTGTTTTTT. Encoded protein: CATGTTNTGELFF.

This chain links TRBV7-2 with TRBJ2-1; TRBD1 aligns across 7 bases. This CDR3 is built from 16 residues. Germline CDR1 SGHTA, CDR2 FQGNSA. The trim removed 0 bases at V and 5 bases at J, leaving 7 bases unmatched. The CDR3 loop is CASSLALGGRDNEQFF. For the CDR3, the DNA is TGTGCCAGCAGCTTAGCGCTAGGGGGCAGGGACAATGAGCAGTTCTTC.

The chain couples TRBV4-1 to TRBJ2-7; unclear D gene. The V end was cut by 0 bases, the J end by 7 bases, with 13 bases between. Germline CDR1 MGHRA, CDR2 YSYEKL. The CDR3 contains 14 residues. CDR3 in amino acids: CASSQDIAVPEQYF. The CDR3 nucleotides are TGCGCCAGCAGCCAAGATATTGCGGTCCCTGAGCAGTACTTC.

The V gene is TRBV27, the J gene TRBJ1-5; 7 bases fit TRBD1. The CDR3 runs to 15 residues. The V gene's germline CDR1 is MNHEY and CDR2 SMNVEV (reference sequence). V shed 7 bases, J shed 4 bases, and the junction held 10 bases outside the gene matches. CDR3 in amino acids: CASTETGRSNQPQHF. CDR3 coding DNA: TGTGCCAGCACCGAGACAGGGAGAAGTAATCAGCCCCAGCATTTT.

The chain is built from TRBV6-6 and TRBJ1-5; D perhaps matches TRBD1 (6 bases). V dropped 6 bases and J dropped 4 bases, with 13 bases sitting between them. The CDR3 totals 14 residues. CDR1 is MNHNY, CDR2 SVGAGI, per germline (reference sequence). The CDR3 is CASSVRGLNQPQHF. The CDR3 bases are TGTGCCAGCAGCGTCAGGGGCTTGAATCAGCCCCAGCATTTT.

The sample holds a few counts of this clone. The rearrangement links TRBV7-9 to TRBJ1-1, with TRBD1 matching over 11 bases. The V gene's germline CDR1 is SEHNR and CDR2 FQNEAQ (reference sequence). CDR3 length: 15 residues. V shed 5 bases, J shed 7 bases, and the junction held 9 bases outside the gene matches. The CDR3 sequence is CASSAPGTGGNEAFF. The CDR3 DNA follows: TGTGCCAGCAGCGCCCCGGGGACAGGGGGAAATGAAGCTTTCTTT.